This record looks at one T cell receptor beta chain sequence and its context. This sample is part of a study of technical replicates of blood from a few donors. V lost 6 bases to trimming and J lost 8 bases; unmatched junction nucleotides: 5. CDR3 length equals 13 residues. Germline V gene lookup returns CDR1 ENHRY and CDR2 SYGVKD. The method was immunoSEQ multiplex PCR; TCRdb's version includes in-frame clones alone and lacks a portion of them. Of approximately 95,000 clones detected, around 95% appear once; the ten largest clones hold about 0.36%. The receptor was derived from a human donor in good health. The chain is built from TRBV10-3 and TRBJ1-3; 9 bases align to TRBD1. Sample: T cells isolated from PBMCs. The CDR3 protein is CAIRQTGGDTIYF. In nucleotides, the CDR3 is TGTGCCATCAGACAAACAGGGGGCGACACCATATATTTT.